Following are 32 T cell receptor beta chains from one sample sequenced in a study of cytomegalovirus exposure and HLA in healthy donors. The PCR made use of 60 Vbeta and 13 Jbeta primers. Libraries were prepared by immunoSEQ multiplex PCR; TCRdb keeps only in-frame clonotypes and omits some of them. Seen in this sample are about 50,000 clones; the ten most common clones hold 9.5% to 15%. Sequenced material: PBMCs. These receptors all come from a man between 18 and 29 years old in good health and CMV-seropositive.

This chain connects TRBV7-2 to TRBJ2-7; TRBD2 matches 9 bases. This CDR3 has 16 amino acids. The ends lost 3 bases at V and 0 bases at J; junction bases unmatched: 6. Germline V CDR1 and CDR2: SGHTA, FQGNSA. The CDR3 DNA follows: TGTGCCAGCAGCTTTCCAGCGGGAGGCCTCTCCTACGAGCAGTACTTC. This encodes CASSFPAGGLSYEQYF.

The rearrangement links TRBV9 to TRBJ2-3; D perhaps matches TRBD1 (6 bases). The CDR3 runs to 13 residues. V gave up 4 bases and J gave up 8 bases, with 14 bases separating them. Germline V lookup: CDR1 SGDLS, CDR2 YYNGEE. CDR3 nucleotides: TGTGCCAGCAGCCCCAGGGGCCGGCGTACGCAGTATTTT. Translated: CASSPRGRRTQYF.

The V and J genes are TRBV9 and TRBJ2-6; TRBD2 might be the D (5 bases). V lost 4 bases, J lost 0 bases, and 8 bases lay in between. The germline gives CDR1 SGDLS, CDR2 YYNGEE. The CDR3 covers 15 residues. CDR3 sequence (DNA): TGTGCCAGCAGCCCAGGACTCTCTGGGGCCAACGTCCTGACTTTC. This encodes CASSPGLSGANVLTF.

The chain uses TRBV10-3 and TRBJ2-5; D is perhaps TRBD2 (6 bases). Germline V gives CDR1 ENHRY, CDR2 SYGVKD. The CDR3 spans 13 residues. V was shortened by 6 bases and J by 2 bases, with 10 bases between the two germline ends. CDR3 nucleotide sequence: TGTGCCATCAGCGGCGGGGATCAAGAGACCCAGTACTTC. Translating gives CAISGGDQETQYF.

The genes are TRBV30 and TRBJ2-2, with D possibly matching TRBD1 (5 bases). The CDR3 spans 17 residues. V lost 1 base and J 4 bases, leaving 19 bases between the germline ends. CDR1 is GTSNPN, CDR2 SVGIG, per germline (reference sequence). The CDR3: CAWSEQGRGRVTGELFF. In DNA form, the CDR3 reads TGTGCCTGGAGTGAGCAGGGAAGGGGTCGTGTCACCGGGGAGCTGTTTTTT. The whole variable domain, remainder taken from reference TRBV30 and TRBJ2-2, is SQTIHQWPATLVQPVGSPLSLECTVEGTSNPNLYWYRQAAGRGLQLLFYSVGIGQISSEVPQNLSASRPQDRQFILSSKKLLLSDSGFYLCAWSEQGRGRVTGELFFGEGSRLTVL.

The chain carries TRBV6-1 and TRBJ2-1; 7 bases fit TRBD2. CDR3 size: 14 residues. The germline V gene has CDR1 MNHNS and CDR2 SASEGT. Trimming took 4 bases from V and 4 from J; bases not matched to a gene: 4. The CDR3 sequence: CASSAGAGYNEQFF. CDR3 DNA sequence: TGTGCCAGCAGTGCGGGAGCGGGGTACAATGAGCAGTTCTTC.

This sequence joins TRBV5-1 and TRBJ1-4; 10 positions match TRBD1. The CDR3 loop spans 15 amino acids. Germline CDR1 reads SGHRS; CDR2 reads YFSETQ. V lost 3 bases and J lost 5; bases outside the gene matches: 4. The chain's CDR3 is CASSWTGGRNEKLFF. The DNA of the CDR3 is TGCGCCAGCAGCTGGACAGGGGGGAGAAATGAAAAACTGTTTTTT.

The rearrangement joins TRBV2 to TRBJ2-3; 8 positions agree with TRBD2. Germline V gene lookup returns CDR1 SNHLY and CDR2 FYNNEI. The CDR3 runs 11 residues. V trimming: 7 bases; J trimming: 14 bases; junction bases outside the gene matches: 8. CDR3 sequence: CASKEGLGGYF. CDR3 DNA: TGTGCCAGCAAGGAGGGACTAGGGGGGTATTTT.

The chain is built from TRBV2 and TRBJ1-1, with 7 bases that match TRBD1. CDR1 is SNHLY, CDR2 FYNNEI, per germline. This CDR3 region has 16 residues. V dropped 5 bases and J dropped 1; count of bases not matched to a gene: 10. DNA for the CDR3: TGTGCCAGCAGTCGACAGGGTAGGGTTCCGAACACTGAAGCTTTCTTT. It codes for CASSRQGRVPNTEAFF.

The chain uses TRBV11-1 and TRBJ2-3; D perhaps matches TRBD2 (6 bases). This CDR3 region has 16 residues. V lost 5 bases to trimming and J lost 0 bases, with 15 bases between them. CDR1 is SGHAT, CDR2 FQDESV, per germline (reference sequence). The CDR3 is CASSAALATSTDTQYF. CDR3 DNA sequence: TGTGCCAGCAGCGCCGCGCTAGCGACTAGCACAGATACGCAGTATTTT.

V is TRBV11-2 and J is TRBJ2-7; TRBD1 aligns across 7 bases. J gave up 5 bases and V 1 base, and 5 bases lay outside the gene matches. The CDR3 length is 14 residues. In germline, CDR1 is SGHAT, CDR2 FQNNGV. CDR3 DNA: TGTGCCAGCAGCTTAGGACAGGGCGCCGACGAGCAGTACTTC. Translated: CASSLGQGADEQYF.

This chain joins TRBV20-1 and TRBJ2-1; D is unresolved. Per germline, CDR1 DFQATT and CDR2 SNEGSKA (reference sequence). The V end lost 6 bases, the J end lost 10 bases, and 13 bases lay between the germline ends. This CDR3 is built from 11 residues. CDR3 residues: CSATDFVEQFF. CDR3 DNA: TGCAGTGCAACCGACTTCGTGGAGCAGTTCTTC.

The genes are TRBV4-1 and TRBJ2-7; TRBD1 agrees at 10 bases. The CDR3 is made up of 15 amino acids. The germline CDR1 and CDR2 sequences are MGHRA and YSYEKL. Germline trimming cut 4 bases from V and 3 bases from J; bases unmatched to any gene: 6. The CDR3 nucleotides are TGCGCCAGCAGCCCCCGGGACAGGGGTGTCTACGAGCAGTACTTC. Its protein is CASSPRDRGVYEQYF.

V and J are TRBV12-5 and TRBJ1-6, with D possibly being TRBD1 (6 bases). With 5 bases removed from V and 8 bases from J, the gap between germline ends came to 16 bases. Germline CDR1 and CDR2: LGHNT and FRNRAP. This CDR3 has 15 residues. CDR3 nucleotide sequence: TGTGCTAGTGGTCCGGAGACGGGGACATATTCACCCCTCCACTTT. Its protein is CASGPETGTYSPLHF. Filled out from reference TRBV12-5 and TRBJ1-6, the complete variable domain reads DARVTQTPRHKVTEMGQEVTMRCQPILGHNTVFWYRQTMMQGLELLAYFRNRAPLDDSGMPKDRFSAEMPDATLATLKIQPSEPRDSAVYFCASGPETGTYSPLHFGNGTRLTVT.

The chain recombines TRBV4-1 with TRBJ2-3; TRBD1 might be the D (5 bases). The germline V and J ends were trimmed by 4 bases and 7 bases, with 21 bases remaining between them. Per the germline V gene, CDR1 is MGHRA and CDR2 is YSYEKL. This CDR3 has 16 amino acids. CDR3: CASSLTTDTMRNTQYF. The CDR3 nucleotides read TGCGCCAGCAGCCTAACGACGGACACAATGCGTAATACGCAGTATTTT.

The chain is built from TRBV7-2 and TRBJ2-7; D might be TRBD1 (5 bases). The V end lost 1 base, the J end lost 5 bases, and 12 bases lay between the germline ends. Germline V gene sequence: CDR1 SGHTA, CDR2 FQGNSA. The CDR3 is made up of 14 amino acids. CDR3 protein: CASSLGPGFNEQYF. CDR3 DNA sequence: TGTGCCAGCAGCTTAGGCCCAGGGTTCAACGAGCAGTACTTC.

The chain recombines TRBV27 with TRBJ2-4; D is perhaps TRBD1 (8 bases). This CDR3 has 17 residues. Germline values: CDR1 MNHEY, CDR2 SMNVEV (reference sequence). Trimming left V 5 bases short and J 11 bases short, with 28 bases between. The CDR3 coding sequence is TGTGCCAGCAGTGCAAACAGGGGGGGTACGGTAAATTGGGTTCAGTACTTC. It yields the protein CASSANRGGTVNWVQYF.

This rearrangement joins TRBV19 to TRBJ2-3, with 10 bases identical to TRBD1. V dropped 1 base and J dropped 6; count of bases not matched to a gene: 4. Germline-derived CDR1 and CDR2 are LNHDA and SQIVND (reference sequence). This CDR3 contains 15 residues. As DNA, the CDR3 is TGTGCCAGTAGTATAGTGACAGGGGGCAGGGATACGCAGTATTTT. This sequence encodes CASSIVTGGRDTQYF. Combining the CDR3 with reference TRBV19 and TRBJ2-3 gives the whole variable domain DGGITQSPKYLFRKEGQNVTLSCEQNLNHDAMYWYRQDPGQGLRLIYYSQIVNDFQKGDIAEGYSVSREKKESFPLTVTSAQKNPTAFYLCASSIVTGGRDTQYFGPGTRLTVL.

This sequence joins TRBV11-2 and TRBJ2-2; D may be TRBD2 (5 bases). CDR3 size: 18 residues. V lost 1 base to trimming and J lost 4 bases, with 19 bases between them. The germline CDR1 and CDR2 sequences are SGHAT and FQNNGV. Here the CDR3 reads CASSLGFILASGTGELFF. CDR3 nucleotides: TGTGCCAGCAGCTTAGGTTTTATTCTAGCTTCGGGCACCGGGGAGCTGTTTTTT.

The V call is TRBV7-9, the J call TRBJ2-1; D might be TRBD2 (6 bases). Germline CDR1 and CDR2: SEHNR and FQNEAQ (reference sequence). V was shortened by 6 bases and J by 11 bases, with 11 bases between the two germline ends. There are 11 residues in the CDR3. CDR3 amino acids: CASRPGLKQFF. The DNA for the CDR3 is TGTGCCAGCAGGCCGGGACTGAAGCAGTTCTTC.

The V gene is TRBV30, the J gene TRBJ2-3; D not certain. In germline, CDR1 is GTSNPN, CDR2 SVGIG (reference sequence). The CDR3 is made up of 11 amino acids. Trimming took off 2 bases at V and 5 bases at J, with 5 bases between the two ends. The CDR3 nucleotides read TGTGCCTGGAGTTCCCAAGATACGCAGTATTTT. Its translation: CAWSSQDTQYF.

This rearrangement joins TRBV13 to TRBJ2-7, with D perhaps matching TRBD2 (6 bases). V was pared by 4 bases and J by 5 bases, with 15 bases between. The CDR3 consists of 14 residues. Germline values: CDR1 PRHDT, CDR2 FYEKMQ (reference sequence). This CDR3 reads CASSSGLAPDEQYF. CDR3 in DNA: TGTGCCAGCAGCTCGGGCCTAGCGCCCGACGAGCAGTACTTC.

The V gene is TRBV28, the J gene TRBJ1-4; the match to TRBD1 covers 8 bases. Losses at the gene ends were 5 bases for V and 7 bases for J; bases not matched to a gene: 9. This CDR3 has 15 residues. CDR1 and CDR2 from the germline V gene are MDHEN and SYDVKM. The CDR3, as DNA: TGTGCCAGCAGTATCTCAGGGGGCGGTGGTGAAAAACTGTTTTTT. This translates into CASSISGGGGEKLFF.

The chain joins TRBV18 to TRBJ1-2, with 7 bases matching TRBD1. The germline gives CDR1 KGHSH, CDR2 LQKENI. Unmatched junction bases numbered 7, after V lost 1 base and J lost 8 bases. The CDR3 totals 14 residues. The CDR3 loop reads CASSPQGAEDGYTF. The CDR3 nucleotides read TGTGCCAGCTCACCACAGGGGGCGGAAGACGGCTACACCTTC. The variable domain in full, with the rest retrieved from reference TRBV18 and TRBJ1-2, is NAGVMQNPRHLVRRRGQEARLRCSPMKGHSHVYWYRQLPEEGLKFMVYLQKENIIDESGMPKERFSAEFPKEGPSILRIQQVVRGDSAAYFCASSPQGAEDGYTFGSGTRLTVV.

The chain carries TRBV11-2 and TRBJ1-5, with D possibly being TRBD1 (5 bases). Germline CDR1 reads SGHAT; CDR2 reads FQNNGV. Between the trimmed V and J ends, which lost 0 bases and 8 bases, there was a span of 11 bases. The CDR3 contains 14 residues. The CDR3 DNA reads as TGTGCCAGCAGCTTAGATGGGGGGACGAAGCCCCAGCATTTT. This translates into CASSLDGGTKPQHF. Looking up the rest from reference TRBV11-2 and TRBJ1-5 gives the full variable domain: EAGVAQSPRYKIIEKRQSVAFWCNPISGHATLYWYQQILGQGPKLLIQFQNNGVVDDSQLPKDRFSAERLKGVDSTLKIQPAKLEDSAVYLCASSLDGGTKPQHFGDGTRLSIL.

J is TRBJ2-1 and V is TRBV7-8; 9 nucleotides line up with TRBD2. The CDR3 contains 17 residues. Germline V CDR1 and CDR2: SGHVS, FQNEAQ. Trimming cost V 1 base and J 0 bases; bases outside gene matches: 4. CDR3 sequence reads: CASSLVHSGSSYNEQFF. For the CDR3, the DNA is TGTGCCAGCAGCTTAGTTCATAGCGGGAGCTCCTACAATGAGCAGTTCTTC.

V is TRBV6-4 and J is TRBJ2-2; D unresolved. Trimming took off 6 bases at V and 0 bases at J, with 5 bases between the two ends. There are 13 residues in the CDR3. CDR1 MRHNA and CDR2 SNTAGT come from the germline V gene. The CDR3 loop reads CASRTTNTGELFF. The CDR3 DNA reads as TGTGCCAGCAGAACTACGAACACCGGGGAGCTGTTTTTT.

The gene calls are TRBV30 and TRBJ2-1; no clear D gene. The germline V gene has CDR1 GTSNPN and CDR2 SVGIG (reference sequence). CDR3 length equals 12 residues. Trimming cost V 7 bases and J 4 bases, with 11 bases left between them. DNA for the CDR3: TGTGCCTCGACGGGTCAGTACAATGAGCAGTTCTTC. It specifies CASTGQYNEQFF.

The V and J genes are TRBV7-9 and TRBJ1-1; 8 nucleotides line up with TRBD1. The CDR3 is made up of 19 amino acids. From germline, CDR1 is SEHNR and CDR2 FQNEAQ (reference sequence). V lost 5 bases and J lost 0; bases outside the gene matches: 17. Written as DNA, the CDR3 is TGTGCCAGCAGCCTTAGAGGGGGCGGGACAGGTGGGATGAACACTGAAGCTTTCTTT. Amino acids: CASSLRGGGTGGMNTEAFF.

The rearrangement uses TRBV29-1 and TRBJ2-3; the D is unclear. V was shortened by 6 bases and J by 2 bases, with 6 bases between the two germline ends. The CDR3 loop spans 11 amino acids. Germline CDR1 and CDR2: SQVTM and ANQGSEA. The CDR3 DNA reads TGCAGCGTAGAGTCCACAGATACGCAGTATTTT. Protein sequence: CSVESTDTQYF.

J is TRBJ2-4 and V is TRBV23-1, with D unresolved. TRBV23-1 is reported as an ORF; its role is uncertain. V was clipped by 10 bases and J by 7 bases, with 8 bases between them. CDR3 size: 10 residues. As DNA, the CDR3 is TGCGCCAAAGCCAGGAACATTCAGTACTTC. This codes for CAKARNIQYF.

The gene calls are TRBV27 and TRBJ2-5; 7 bases map to TRBD1. The CDR3 contains 14 residues. V shed 5 bases, J shed 7 bases, and the junction held 10 bases outside the gene matches. CDR1 and CDR2 (germline): MNHEY, SMNVEV (reference sequence). The CDR3, as DNA: TGTGCCAGCAGTATCCCCGGTCCAGGGGGGACCCAGTACTTC. Amino acid sequence: CASSIPGPGGTQYF.